A single sample gave rise to the 30 T cell receptor beta chains below, sequenced in a study of persistence of HIV-infected CD4 T cells. These receptors are not linked to any known antigen. Cells were stimulated nonspecifically with anti-CD3/anti-CD28 magnetic beads. Sorting selected CD4+ T cells upregulating both CD40 ligand and CD69. This was the immunoSEQ version 4 assay in survey mode. Clones were read by immunoSEQ multiplex PCR, and TCRdb kept only the in-frame ones, dropping some. The sample lists some 40,000 clones; about 89% were seen once. The material sequenced was CD4+ T cells sorted from PBMCs after approximately 20-hour stimulation, taken from a patient who received antiretroviral therapy. The receptors derive from an adult man with HIV who was CMV-seropositive.

This rearrangement joins TRBV18 to TRBJ1-1, with 7 bases matching TRBD1. V gave up 6 bases and J gave up 0 bases; unmatched junction bases: 4. There are 14 residues in the CDR3. The germline V gene has CDR1 KGHSH and CDR2 LQKENI. For the CDR3, the DNA is TGTGCCAGCTCGAATACAGGGGTGAACACTGAAGCTTTCTTT. It translates to CASSNTGVNTEAFF. Full variable domain (remainder filled in from reference TRBV18 and TRBJ1-1): NAGVMQNPRHLVRRRGQEARLRCSPMKGHSHVYWYRQLPEEGLKFMVYLQKENIIDESGMPKERFSAEFPKEGPSILRIQQVVRGDSAAYFCASSNTGVNTEAFFGQGTRLTVV.

The chain uses TRBV5-1 and TRBJ2-7; 9 nucleotides match TRBD2. Per the germline V gene, CDR1 is SGHRS and CDR2 is YFSETQ. There are 15 residues in the CDR3. The V and J ends lost 4 bases and 3 bases, in that order; junction bases with no gene match: 8. CDR3 protein: CASSPRTSDYYEQYF. The CDR3 nucleotides read TGCGCCAGCAGCCCCCGGACTAGCGATTACTACGAGCAGTACTTC.

The rearrangement uses TRBV18 and TRBJ2-7, with a possible D match to TRBD1 (6 bases). Trimming pared 6 bases from V and 0 bases from J, leaving 12 bases between. The CDR3 has 14 residues. Germline-derived CDR1 and CDR2 are KGHSH and LQKENI. The CDR3 sequence is CASSRTGSSYEQYF. CDR3 coding DNA: TGTGCCAGCTCGCGTACAGGGAGCTCCTACGAGCAGTACTTC.

This chain uses TRBV11-3 with TRBJ2-1, with 9 bases matching TRBD1. This CDR3 has 14 amino acids. V trimming: 3 bases; J trimming: 3 bases; junction bases outside the gene matches: 0. In germline, CDR1 is SGHNT, CDR2 YENEEA. CDR3 in amino acids: CASSLGQGYNEQFF. The CDR3, as DNA: TGTGCCAGCAGCTTGGGACAGGGCTACAATGAGCAGTTCTTC.

The V gene is TRBV18, the J gene TRBJ1-1; 8 positions match TRBD1. J was trimmed by 3 bases and V by 3 bases; bases with no gene match: 6. The germline V gene has CDR1 KGHSH and CDR2 LQKENI. This CDR3 spans 15 amino acids. The CDR3 protein is CASSPLRGQYTEAFF. CDR3 in DNA: TGTGCCAGCTCACCGCTCAGGGGGCAGTACACTGAAGCTTTCTTT.

The rearrangement links TRBV5-1 to TRBJ2-3; tentative D call: TRBD1 (5 bases). Deletions cut 0 bases from V and 1 base from J, with 12 bases between. The CDR3 has 16 residues. The germline CDR1 and CDR2 sequences are SGHRS and YFSETQ. The CDR3 sequence: CASSLGHLGGTDTQYF. CDR3 DNA: TGCGCCAGCAGCTTGGGACACCTAGGGGGCACAGATACGCAGTATTTT.

The chain has TRBV21-1 and TRBJ2-5. TRBV21-1 is listed as a pseudogene. There are 15 residues in the CDR3. The CDR3 region is CASSKRRDLQETQYF. The CDR3 nucleotides are TGTGCCAGCAGCAAAAGACGTGATCTCCAAGAGACCCAGTACTTC.

CDR3 protein: CASSPAEITGELFF. DNA of the CDR3: TGTGCCAGTAGTCCAGCGGAGATCACCGGGGAGCTGTTTTTT. The genes are TRBV19 and TRBJ2-2; TRBD2 is a possible D gene (5 bases). This CDR3 has 14 residues. V lost 5 bases to trimming and J lost 4 bases, with 11 bases between them. Germline V CDR1 and CDR2: LNHDA, SQIVND (reference sequence).

This clone was observed a few times. The V call is TRBV7-3, the J call TRBJ2-6; a possible D gene is TRBD1 (5 bases). Germline lookup yields CDR1 SGHTA and CDR2 FQGTGA. This CDR3 has 14 residues. The ends were cut back, 4 bases at V and 4 bases at J, with 8 bases in the middle. The CDR3 nucleotides are TGTGCCAGCAGCTCTAGGGGCGGGGCCAACGTCCTGACTTTC. This gives the protein CASSSRGGANVLTF.

This clone appeared a single time. CDR3 in amino acids: CTSSHKGHSTSGGYEQYF. CDR3 nucleotide sequence: TGCACCAGCAGCCACAAGGGGCATTCAACTAGCGGGGGTTACGAGCAGTACTTC. J is TRBJ2-7 and V is TRBV1; the DNA was not compared with TRBD2, the D call given in the table. TRBV1 is a pseudogene segment. The CDR3 spans 18 residues.

The chain uses TRBV10-1 and TRBJ1-1, with D unresolved. Germline V gene lookup returns CDR1 WNHNN and CDR2 SYGVQD (reference sequence). This CDR3 has 14 residues. V lost 1 base and J lost 1, with 7 bases in between. DNA for the CDR3: TGCGCCAGCAGTGAGTATCGAAAGAACACTGAAGCTTTCTTT. Encoded protein: CASSEYRKNTEAFF.

This clone is a singleton in its sample. The genes are TRBV19 and TRBJ2-3; 11 bases fit TRBD2. The length of the CDR3 is 17 residues. The V gene end was trimmed by 6 bases and the J gene end by 0 bases; junction bases not matched to a gene: 8. Germline values: CDR1 LNHDA, CDR2 SQIVND (reference sequence). The CDR3: CASSAGTSGQSTDTQYF. The DNA for the CDR3 is TGTGCCAGTAGCGCCGGGACTAGCGGACAAAGCACAGATACGCAGTATTTT.

This chain joins TRBV7-3 and TRBJ2-2; a weak D match, TRBD1 (7 bases). V was cut by 1 base and J by 3 bases, with 15 bases left in between. The CDR3 length is 17 residues. CDR1 SGHTA and CDR2 FQGTGA come from the germline V gene. The CDR3 loop is CASSLRTGGGHTGELFF. The CDR3 bases are TGTGCCAGCAGCTTAAGGACAGGAGGGGGTCACACCGGGGAGCTGTTTTTT.

This clone appeared a single time. CDR3 sequence: CATGTAGEQYF. Written as DNA, the CDR3 is TGTGCCACCGGGACAGCAGGGGAGCAGTACTTC. The chain has TRBV10-3 and TRBJ2-7, with 7 bases identical to TRBD1. Germline lookup yields CDR1 ENHRY and CDR2 SYGVKD. The J segment lost 7 bases and the V segment lost 10 bases, leaving 7 bases of the junction unmatched. The CDR3 is 11 residues long.

The rearrangement joins TRBV3-1 (or the pseudogene TRBV3-2) to TRBJ1-1; TRBD1 aligns across 9 bases. J lost 4 bases, V lost 3 bases, and 15 bases had no gene match. The V gene's germline CDR1 is LGHDT and CDR2 YNNKEL (reference sequence). The CDR3 is 18 amino acids. The CDR3 nucleotides read TGTGCCAGCAGCCAGACTGAAGGACAGGGGAGGTGGGTCACTGAAGCTTTCTTT. Translating gives CASSQTEGQGRWVTEAFF.

The genes are TRBV2 and TRBJ2-5, with a weak D call TRBD1 (6 bases). The CDR3 extends over 14 amino acids. The germline V gene has CDR1 SNHLY and CDR2 FYNNEI. V lost 7 bases and J lost 2, with 14 bases in between. The CDR3 protein is CASIRGPKQETQYF. In nucleotides, the CDR3 is TGTGCCAGCATCAGGGGTCCTAAGCAAGAGACCCAGTACTTC.

The chain employs TRBV12-3 or TRBV12-4 and TRBJ1-6; no firm D call. The CDR3 has 13 residues. Trimming cost V 3 bases and J 6 bases, with 6 bases left between them. This chain's CDR3 is CASSLLLNSPLHF. The CDR3 DNA reads TGTGCCAGCAGTTTGCTCCTTAATTCACCCCTCCACTTT.

This rearrangement joins TRBV6-5 to TRBJ2-3; 8 bases align to TRBD1. V shed 10 bases and J 11 bases; nucleotides not matched to a gene: 8. CDR1 is MNHEY and CDR2 is SVGAGI in the germline V gene. The CDR3 runs 11 residues. CDR3 sequence (DNA): TGTGCCACCGACTCCGGGACAGGGCAGTATTTT. The encoded protein is CATDSGTGQYF.

The chain carries TRBV25-1 and TRBJ2-3; TRBD1 agrees at 8 bases. CDR3 length equals 16 residues. Trimming cost V 1 base and J 6 bases; bases outside gene matches: 9. The germline CDR1 and CDR2 sequences are MGHDK and SYGVNS. Here the CDR3 reads CASSEFPDRGADTQYF. The CDR3 DNA sequence: TGTGCCAGCAGTGAATTCCCTGACAGGGGCGCCGATACGCAGTATTTT.

In this sample, this clone turned up a few times. The gene calls are TRBV7-3 and TRBJ1-1; unclear D gene. The CDR3 is 13 amino acids. V lost 5 bases to trimming and J lost 1 base, with 8 bases between them. Per germline, CDR1 SGHTA and CDR2 FQGTGA. This chain's CDR3 is CASSRTANTEAFF. CDR3 sequence (DNA): TGTGCCAGCAGCCGTACTGCGAACACTGAAGCTTTCTTT.

CDR3 loop: CASSLEDNGELFF. The CDR3 nucleotides are TGCGCCAGCAGCTTGGAGGATAACGGGGAGCTGTTTTTT. The rearrangement links TRBV5-1 to TRBJ2-2; D is unclear. Looked up from germline, CDR1 is SGHRS and CDR2 is YFSETQ. Deletions cut 0 bases from V and 7 bases from J, with 7 bases between. The length of the CDR3 is 13 residues.

The chain combines TRBV9 with TRBJ2-7; D might be TRBD1 (5 bases). The CDR3 has 11 amino acids. The V end was cut by 4 bases, the J end by 7 bases, with 9 bases between. In germline, CDR1 is SGDLS, CDR2 YYNGEE. CDR3 loop: CASSRDREQYF. CDR3 nucleotides: TGTGCCAGCAGCCGCGACAGAGAGCAGTACTTC. The full variable domain, its missing parts supplied by reference TRBV9 and TRBJ2-7, is DSGVTQTPKHLITATGQRVTLRCSPRSGDLSVYWYQQSLDQGLQFLIQYYNGEERAKGNILERFSAQQFPDLHSELNLSSLELGDSALYFCASSRDREQYFGPGTRLTVT.

The genes are TRBV2 and TRBJ2-3; TRBD2 is a possible D gene (7 bases). This CDR3 comprises 14 residues. The germline gives CDR1 SNHLY, CDR2 FYNNEI. Trimming pared 6 bases from V and 6 bases from J, leaving 16 bases between. CDR3 sequence reads: CASRPQRGGDTQYF. In DNA form, the CDR3 reads TGTGCCAGCAGGCCACAGAGGGGGGGGGATACGCAGTATTTT.

The V gene is TRBV28, the J gene TRBJ2-2; 12 positions match TRBD1. Germline V gene sequence: CDR1 MDHEN, CDR2 SYDVKM. The CDR3 runs 16 residues. V lost 9 bases to trimming and J lost 7 bases; unmatched junction nucleotides: 12. CDR3 nucleotide sequence: TGTGCCAGTACGGACTGGGGGACAGGGGGCATCGGGGAGCTGTTTTTT. This sequence encodes CASTDWGTGGIGELFF.

The J gene is TRBJ1-1, the V gene TRBV7-8; possibly TRBD1 for D (6 bases). The V end lost 3 bases, the J end lost 3 bases, and 11 bases lay between the germline ends. Germline CDR1 and CDR2: SGHVS and FQNEAQ. The CDR3 loop spans 14 amino acids. The CDR3 coding sequence is TGTGCCAGCAGCTTCCAGGGGAGGCACACTGAAGCTTTCTTT. Its protein product is CASSFQGRHTEAFF.

The J gene is TRBJ1-5, the V gene TRBV3-1 (or the pseudogene TRBV3-2); 12 nucleotides line up with TRBD1. The CDR3 contains 16 residues. Germline V gives CDR1 LGHDT, CDR2 YNNKEL (reference sequence). J was trimmed by 7 bases and V by 1 base; bases with no gene match: 5. The CDR3 is CASSQGGTGGRQPQHF. The CDR3 DNA is TGTGCCAGCAGCCAAGGCGGGACAGGGGGCCGCCAGCCCCAGCATTTT.

The genes are TRBV28 and TRBJ2-1; 8 positions match TRBD1. The germline V gene encodes CDR1 MDHEN and CDR2 SYDVKM. J gave up 4 bases and V 5 bases, and 10 bases lay outside the gene matches. The CDR3 is 16 residues long. The CDR3 DNA sequence: TGTGCCAGCAGTCAAAATGGACAGGGCACTTACAATGAGCAGTTCTTC. The encoded protein is CASSQNGQGTYNEQFF.

This clone was seen just once. The V gene is TRBV6-5, the J gene TRBJ2-7; D ambiguous. Trimming removed 5 bases at V and 3 bases at J, with 8 bases between. CDR1 MNHEY and CDR2 SVGAGI come from the germline V gene. The CDR3 consists of 12 residues. Written as DNA, the CDR3 is TGTGCCAGCAGTCCCGGCGGCTACGAGCAGTACTTC. It yields the protein CASSPGGYEQYF.

V and J are TRBV6-2 or TRBV6-3 and TRBJ2-3; D may be TRBD1 (5 bases). Deletions cut 2 bases from V and 2 bases from J, with 8 bases between. Germline-derived CDR1 and CDR2 are MNHEY and SVGEGT. This CDR3 is built from 14 residues. The CDR3 is CASSYGRDTDTQYF. DNA of the CDR3: TGTGCCAGCAGTTACGGCAGGGACACAGATACGCAGTATTTT.

This chain uses TRBV5-1 with TRBJ2-3; TRBD2 matches at 10 bases. Trimming cost V 1 base and J 2 bases; bases outside gene matches: 10. This CDR3 has 18 residues. In germline, CDR1 is SGHRS, CDR2 YFSETQ. CDR3 in DNA: TGCGCCAGCAGCTTGAAGTTTAGGACTAGCGGAAACACAGATACGCAGTATTTT. It encodes CASSLKFRTSGNTDTQYF. Complete variable domain (other parts from reference TRBV5-1 and TRBJ2-3): KAGVTQTPRYLIKTRGQQVTLSCSPISGHRSVSWYQQTPGQGLQFLFEYFSETQRNKGNFPGRFSGRQFSNSRSEMNVSTLELGDSALYLCASSLKFRTSGNTDTQYFGPGTRLTVL.